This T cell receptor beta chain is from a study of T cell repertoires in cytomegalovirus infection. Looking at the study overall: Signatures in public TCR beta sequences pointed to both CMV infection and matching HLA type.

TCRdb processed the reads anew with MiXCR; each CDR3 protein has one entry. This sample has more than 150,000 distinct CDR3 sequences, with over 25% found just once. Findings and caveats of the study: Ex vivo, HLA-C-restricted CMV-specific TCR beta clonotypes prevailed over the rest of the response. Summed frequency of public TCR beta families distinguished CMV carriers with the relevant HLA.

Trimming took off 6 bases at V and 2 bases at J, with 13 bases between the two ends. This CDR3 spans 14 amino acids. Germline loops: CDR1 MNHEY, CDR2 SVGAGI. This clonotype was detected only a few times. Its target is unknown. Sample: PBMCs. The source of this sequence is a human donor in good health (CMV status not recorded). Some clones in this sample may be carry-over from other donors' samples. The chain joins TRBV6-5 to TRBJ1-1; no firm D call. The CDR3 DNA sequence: TGTGCCAGCAGGGCTCCCCTTCTAAACACTGAAGCTTTCTTT. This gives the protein CASRAPLLNTEAFF.